Sequencing of this T cell receptor (beta chain) was carried out in a study of blood T cells in healthy people across ages. Broader study findings: In the absence of known donor CMV status, changes in expanded clonotypes were possibly confounded. Strong correlation was found linking TCR beta diversity to naive T cell percentage.

A second roughly 6 to 12 cycle PCR used barcoded and J-beta primers. With 12 random nucleotides, a template-switch adaptor tagged each individual cDNA molecule. Each CDR3 protein is one row after TCRdb ran MiXCR on the 5' RACE reads. Here the sample spans more than 750,000 distinct CDR3 sequences, about 27% being singletons. This clonotype was counted many times. Its antigen is still unknown. A further study also used this sample, focusing on T cells of mothers and their children. According to that study: The second PCR used the M1S primer, and this primer added sample barcodes and 2-4 random nucleotides.

The sequencing sample was made of blood. The TCR originated in a middle-aged woman in good health.

The CDR3 protein is CSPEGLTDYSNQPQHF. CDR3 nucleotides: TGCAGCCCGGAAGGCCTGACAGACTATAGCAATCAGCCCCAGCATTTT. The chain has TRBV29-1 and TRBJ1-5; D might be TRBD1 (5 bases). From germline, CDR1 is SQVTM and CDR2 ANQGSEA. V dropped 8 bases and J dropped 0 bases, with 20 bases sitting between them. CDR3 length: 16 amino acids.